The entry below describes one T cell receptor (beta chain). These data belong to a study of blood T cell repertoires in COVID-19. The overall study: The cDNA or gDNA used as material had been derived from T cells, B-cell-depleted T cells, or PBMCs.

Assay: immunoSEQ multiplex PCR; the TCRdb copy retains only in-frame clones and omits some. The sample consists of tens of thousands of clones, roughly 80% of them appearing once. Trimming took 8 bases from V and 1 from J; bases not matched to a gene: 3. This CDR3 spans 13 amino acids. Germline-derived CDR1 and CDR2 are WSHSY and SAAADI. The sample taken for sequencing was peripheral blood. This TCR derives from an older woman with acute or convalescent COVID-19. The genes are TRBV10-2 and TRBJ1-1; 8 bases agree with TRBD1. CDR3 bases: TGCGCCAGCGGACAGGGCCCGAACACTGAAGCTTTCTTT. It codes for CASGQGPNTEAFF.